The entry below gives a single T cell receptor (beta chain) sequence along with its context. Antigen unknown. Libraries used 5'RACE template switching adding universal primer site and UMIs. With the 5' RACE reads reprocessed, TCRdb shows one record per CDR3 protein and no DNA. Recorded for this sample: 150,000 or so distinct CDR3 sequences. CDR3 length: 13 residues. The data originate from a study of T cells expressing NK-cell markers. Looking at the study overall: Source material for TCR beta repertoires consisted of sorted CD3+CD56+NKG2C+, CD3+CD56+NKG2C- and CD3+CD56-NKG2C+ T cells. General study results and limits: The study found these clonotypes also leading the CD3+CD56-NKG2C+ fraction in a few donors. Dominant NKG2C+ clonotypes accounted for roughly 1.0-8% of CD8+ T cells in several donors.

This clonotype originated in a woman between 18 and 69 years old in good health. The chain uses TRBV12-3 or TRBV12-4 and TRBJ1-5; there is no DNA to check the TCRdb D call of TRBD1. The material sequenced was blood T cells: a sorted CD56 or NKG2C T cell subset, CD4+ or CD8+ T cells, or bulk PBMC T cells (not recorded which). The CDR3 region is CASSPGQGQPQHF.